These T cell receptor beta chains were read from a single sample in a study of shared clonotypes between healthy human individuals. The assay was immunoSEQ multiplex PCR, and TCRdb's table has in-frame clones only and misses some. The data contain about 1.5 million clones, 98% of them singletons. Sequencing was performed on naive CD4+ T cells sorted from blood. These receptors originate from a man aged 30-40 years in good health. Both conserved end residues are part of each CDR3. The D gene is left open where the match is weak. Size values are once, few and many counts, or a class for expanded clones, and some rows have none.

J: TRBJ2-5; size: once; D: TRBD2; V: TRBV27; CDR3: CASSPTSGEKKTQYF; DNA: TGTGCCAGCAGTCCGACTAGCGGGGAGAAGAAGACCCAGTACTTC
J: TRBJ2-3; size: -; D: TRBD2; V: TRBV4-2; CDR3: CASSQDSGRALDTQYF; DNA: TGTGCCAGCAGCCAAGATAGCGGGAGGGCCTTAGATACGCAGTATTTT
J: TRBJ2-7; size: -; D: -; V: TRBV6-5; CDR3: CASSLAPTGEQYF; DNA: TGTGCCAGCAGTCTAGCGCCAACCGGGGAGCAGTACTTC
J: TRBJ2-2; size: -; D: TRBD1; V: TRBV5-5; CDR3: CASSPTGGVVTGELFF; DNA: TGTGCCAGCAGCCCCACAGGGGGCGTTGTTACCGGGGAGCTGTTTTTT
J: TRBJ2-3; size: once; D: -; V: TRBV21-1; CDR3: CASSKARYRASYTDTQYF; DNA: TGTGCCAGCAGCAAAGCGCGTTATCGAGCGTCCTACACAGATACGCAGTATTTT
J: TRBJ2-3; size: -; D: TRBD2; V: TRBV29-1; CDR3: CSVLSGRAPDTQYF; DNA: TGCAGCGTCCTAAGCGGGAGGGCCCCAGATACGCAGTATTTT
J: TRBJ1-2; size: -; D: -; V: TRBV29-1; CDR3: CSVGRSQLNYGYTF; DNA: TGCAGCGTTGGAAGATCTCAGCTTAACTATGGCTACACCTTC
J: TRBJ2-5; size: -; D: -; V: TRBV18; CDR3: CASSPQTETQYF; DNA: TGTGCCAGCTCACCTCAAACAGAGACCCAGTACTTC
J: TRBJ2-1; size: -; D: TRBD2; V: TRBV7-9; CDR3: CASRSAGGGYNEQFF; DNA: TGTGCCAGCAGGTCAGCGGGAGGGGGCTACAATGAGCAGTTCTTC
J: TRBJ2-4; size: -; D: TRBD1; V: TRBV6-4; CDR3: CASSEDQGAIQYF; DNA: TGTGCCAGCAGTGAGGACCAGGGGGCCATTCAGTACTTC
J: TRBJ2-3; size: -; D: -; V: TRBV10-2; CDR3: CASSVRPTSTDTQYF; DNA: TGCGCCAGCAGTGTCCGGCCCACTAGCACAGATACGCAGTATTTT
J: TRBJ2-7; size: -; D: -; V: TRBV9; CDR3: CASSVGPLADYEQYF; DNA: TGTGCCAGCAGCGTAGGACCTTTAGCGGACTACGAGCAGTACTTC
J: TRBJ1-2; size: -; D: -; V: TRBV2; CDR3: CASSEDGNYGYTF; DNA: TGTGCCAGCAGTGAAGATGGAAACTATGGCTACACCTTC
J: TRBJ2-1; size: once; D: -; V: TRBV9; CDR3: CASSVRSTVNNEQFF; DNA: TGTGCCAGCAGCGTGAGATCGACAGTAAACAATGAGCAGTTCTTC
J: TRBJ2-3; size: once; D: -; V: TRBV30; CDR3: CAWSVGNTQYF; DNA: TGTGCCTGGAGTGTAGGAAATACGCAGTATTTT
J: TRBJ2-1; size: -; D: -; V: TRBV7-9; CDR3: CASSRGNEQFF; DNA: TGTGCCAGCAGCCGGGGTAATGAGCAGTTCTTC
J: TRBJ1-1; size: once; D: -; V: TRBV12-5; CDR3: CASGLETYTEAFF; DNA: TGTGCTAGTGGTTTGGAAACCTACACTGAAGCTTTCTTT
J: TRBJ1-1; size: -; D: TRBD1; V: TRBV13; CDR3: CASSLGDRGTEAFF; DNA: TGTGCCAGCAGCTTAGGCGACAGGGGCACTGAAGCTTTCTTT
J: TRBJ2-7; size: -; D: -; V: TRBV11-2; CDR3: CASSLERQGWGEQYF; DNA: TGTGCCAGCAGCTTAGAACGGCAGGGATGGGGCGAGCAGTACTTC
J: TRBJ2-2; size: once; D: -; V: TRBV5-6; CDR3: CASSLQVTGELFF; DNA: TGTGCCAGCAGCTTGCAGGTCACCGGGGAGCTGTTTTTT
J: TRBJ2-3; size: -; D: -; V: TRBV2; CDR3: CASSEMGVVGTDTQYF; DNA: TGTGCCAGCAGTGAAATGGGGGTGGTTGGCACAGATACGCAGTATTTT
J: TRBJ2-1; size: -; D: -; V: TRBV7-3; CDR3: CASRRVAGDEQFF; DNA: TGTGCCAGCAGGAGGGTAGCTGGAGATGAGCAGTTCTTC
J: TRBJ1-5; size: once; D: -; V: TRBV28; CDR3: CASSPFRLLYQPQHF; DNA: TGTGCCAGCAGTCCTTTCCGACTGTTGTATCAGCCCCAGCATTTT
J: TRBJ1-1; size: -; D: -; V: TRBV7-6; CDR3: CASSPITGPPTEAFF; DNA: TGTGCCAGCAGCCCCATTACAGGGCCCCCCACTGAAGCTTTCTTT
J: TRBJ2-7; size: -; D: TRBD1; V: TRBV5-6; CDR3: CASSTDRGYYEQYF; DNA: TGTGCCAGCAGCACTGACAGGGGCTACTACGAGCAGTACTTC
J: TRBJ1-1; size: -; D: -; V: TRBV5-1; CDR3: CASSSGQPSHEAFF; DNA: TGCGCCAGCAGCTCGGGGCAGCCTAGTCATGAAGCTTTCTTT
J: TRBJ2-1; size: -; D: -; V: TRBV18; CDR3: CASSPLPGPRQMDKFF; DNA: TGTGCCAGCTCACCACTCCCCGGGCCCCGTCAAATGGATAAGTTCTTC
J: TRBJ2-7; size: -; D: TRBD2; V: TRBV5-5; CDR3: CASSRDAGAYEQYF; DNA: TGTGCCAGCAGCCGCGACGCGGGGGCCTACGAGCAGTACTTC
J: TRBJ1-4; size: -; D: -; V: TRBV29-1; CDR3: CSGKARRTEKLFF; DNA: TGCAGCGGGAAGGCAAGGAGGACTGAAAAACTGTTTTTT
J: TRBJ2-7; size: -; D: TRBD2; V: TRBV5-1; CDR3: CASSPNPLAGSSYEQYF; DNA: TGCGCCAGCAGCCCCAACCCTTTAGCGGGGAGCTCCTACGAGCAGTACTTC
J: TRBJ2-5; size: -; D: TRBD1; V: TRBV18; CDR3: CASSRDRGETQYF; DNA: TGTGCCAGCTCTCGTGACAGGGGTGAGACCCAGTACTTC
J: TRBJ2-5; size: -; D: TRBD1; V: TRBV15; CDR3: CATSRDRDETQYF; DNA: TGTGCCACCAGCAGGGACAGGGATGAGACCCAGTACTTC
J: TRBJ1-1; size: -; D: -; V: TRBV7-2; CDR3: CASSLGGPARDAFF; DNA: TGTGCCAGCAGCCTAGGGGGGCCGGCCCGTGACGCTTTCTTT
J: TRBJ2-1; size: -; D: TRBD2; V: TRBV14; CDR3: CASSQELADNEQFF; DNA: TGTGCCAGCAGCCAAGAGCTAGCGGACAATGAGCAGTTCTTC
J: TRBJ2-7; size: -; D: TRBD1; V: TRBV25-1; CDR3: CASSGPQGRRYEQYF; DNA: TGTGCCAGCAGTGGACCACAGGGGAGAAGGTACGAGCAGTACTTC
J: TRBJ2-2; size: few; D: TRBD1; V: TRBV2; CDR3: CASTDVQGPTGELFF; DNA: TGTGCCAGCACGGATGTACAGGGGCCTACCGGGGAGCTGTTTTTT
J: TRBJ2-1; size: -; D: -; V: TRBV18; CDR3: CASSPRPASENNEQFF; DNA: TGTGCCAGCTCACCACGCCCGGCTAGCGAAAACAATGAGCAGTTCTTC
J: TRBJ2-7; size: -; D: TRBD1; V: TRBV6-1; CDR3: CASSKDRGYEQYF; DNA: TGTGCCAGCAGCAAGGACAGGGGGTACGAGCAGTACTTC
J: TRBJ2-7; size: -; D: -; V: TRBV25-1; CDR3: CASSEYQASYEQYF; DNA: TGTGCCAGCAGTGAATATCAGGCCTCCTACGAGCAGTACTTC
J: TRBJ2-7; size: -; D: TRBD1; V: TRBV28; CDR3: CASKGAGTVTYEQYF; DNA: TGTGCCAGCAAAGGTGCTGGGACAGTTACCTACGAGCAGTACTTC
J: TRBJ1-1; size: -; D: -; V: TRBV10-2; CDR3: CASSEVVLNTEAFF; DNA: TGCGCCAGCAGTGAGGTCGTCTTGAACACTGAAGCTTTCTTT
J: TRBJ1-3; size: -; D: -; V: TRBV18; CDR3: CASSPLGRVEGNTIYF; DNA: TGTGCCAGCTCACCACTCGGCAGGGTGGAAGGAAACACCATATATTTT
J: TRBJ2-5; size: -; D: TRBD2; V: TRBV28; CDR3: CASNREAGQETQYF; DNA: TGTGCCAGCAATCGGGAGGCGGGTCAAGAGACCCAGTACTTC
J: TRBJ2-1; size: -; D: TRBD2; V: TRBV7-7; CDR3: CATGSAGTSGSLDEQFF; DNA: TGTGCTACCGGCTCGGCAGGGACTAGCGGGAGTTTGGATGAGCAGTTCTTC
J: TRBJ2-7; size: -; D: -; V: TRBV15; CDR3: CATSRDRTEAYEQYF; DNA: TGTGCCACCAGCAGAGATCGCACAGAAGCCTACGAGCAGTACTTC
J: TRBJ2-7; size: once; D: TRBD2; V: TRBV7-2; CDR3: CASRLAGVMYEQYF; DNA: TGTGCCTCTAGACTAGCGGGAGTTATGTACGAGCAGTACTTC
J: TRBJ2-1; size: -; D: -; V: TRBV27; CDR3: CASSSRSGVSDEQFF; DNA: TGTGCCAGCAGTAGTCGATCGGGGGTTTCGGATGAGCAGTTCTTC
J: TRBJ2-3; size: -; D: -; V: TRBV6-5; CDR3: CASSYRGGGQTDTQYF; DNA: TGTGCCAGCAGTTACAGGGGGGGCGGACAAACAGATACGCAGTATTTT
J: TRBJ2-3; size: -; D: -; V: TRBV21-1; CDR3: CASSKADPKGRATDTQYF; DNA: TGTGCCAGCAGCAAAGCGGACCCCAAGGGTAGGGCCACAGATACGCAGTATTTT
J: TRBJ1-4; size: -; D: -; V: TRBV18; CDR3: CASSPLRESEKLFF; DNA: TGTGCCAGCTCACCATTGAGGGAGAGCGAAAAACTGTTTTTT
J: TRBJ2-7; size: -; D: TRBD1; V: TRBV6-5; CDR3: CASSSLGTGAYEQYF; DNA: TGTGCCAGCAGTTCGCTCGGGACAGGGGCGTACGAGCAGTACTTC
J: TRBJ1-5; size: -; D: -; V: TRBV10-3; CDR3: CAISEYRVNQPQHF; DNA: TGTGCCATCAGTGAGTACAGGGTGAATCAGCCCCAGCATTTT
J: TRBJ2-7; size: -; D: TRBD2; V: TRBV11-1; CDR3: CASSGVAGGYEQYF; DNA: TGTGCCAGCAGTGGGGTAGCGGGAGGCTACGAGCAGTACTTC
J: TRBJ1-2; size: -; D: -; V: TRBV10-1; CDR3: CATSTGTNYGYTF; DNA: TGCGCCACCTCGACCGGGACTAACTATGGCTACACCTTC
J: TRBJ2-7; size: -; D: -; V: TRBV27; CDR3: CASSFQGTASSAYEQYF; DNA: TGTGCCAGCAGTTTTCAGGGGACTGCGAGTTCCGCCTACGAGCAGTACTTC
J: TRBJ2-7; size: -; D: -; V: TRBV27; CDR3: CASSLTPAPSISYEQYF; DNA: TGTGCCAGCAGTTTAACACCCGCCCCCTCGATATCCTACGAGCAGTACTTC
J: TRBJ1-2; size: once; D: TRBD1; V: TRBV29-1; CDR3: CSVAPTGGMEGYTF; DNA: TGCAGCGTTGCCCCCACAGGGGGCATGGAGGGCTACACCTTC
J: TRBJ1-1; size: once; D: -; V: TRBV7-8; CDR3: CASSPSMNTEAFF; DNA: TGTGCCAGCAGCCCGTCTATGAACACTGAAGCTTTCTTT
J: TRBJ1-5; size: -; D: TRBD1; V: TRBV19; CDR3: CASSTIPTGDQPQHF; DNA: TGTGCCAGTAGCACCATCCCGACAGGGGATCAGCCCCAGCATTTT
J: TRBJ2-5; size: -; D: -; V: TRBV5-5; CDR3: CASSLGSGQETQYF; DNA: TGTGCCAGCAGCTTGGGGAGCGGTCAAGAGACCCAGTACTTC